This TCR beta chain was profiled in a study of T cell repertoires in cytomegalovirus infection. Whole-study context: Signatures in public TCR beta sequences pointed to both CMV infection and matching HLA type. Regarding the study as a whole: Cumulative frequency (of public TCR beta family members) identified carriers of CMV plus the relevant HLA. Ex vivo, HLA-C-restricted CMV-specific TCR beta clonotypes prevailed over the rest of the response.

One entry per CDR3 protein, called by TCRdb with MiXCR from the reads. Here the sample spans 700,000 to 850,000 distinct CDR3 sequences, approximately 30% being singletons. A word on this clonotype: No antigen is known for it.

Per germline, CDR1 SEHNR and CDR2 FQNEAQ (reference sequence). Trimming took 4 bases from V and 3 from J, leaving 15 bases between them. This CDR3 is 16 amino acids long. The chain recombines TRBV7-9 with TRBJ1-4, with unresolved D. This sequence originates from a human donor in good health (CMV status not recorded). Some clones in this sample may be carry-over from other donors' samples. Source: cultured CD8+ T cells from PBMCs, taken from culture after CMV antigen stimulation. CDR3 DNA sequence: TGTGCCAGCAGCTCTAATTTCGGGCATTCTAATGAAAAACTGTTTTTT. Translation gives CASSSNFGHSNEKLFF.